The 29 T cell receptor beta chains presented below share a single source sample, sequenced in a study of T cell responses to AZD1222 COVID-19 vaccine. Sequenced by immunoSEQ multiplex PCR; TCRdb stores in-frame clones only, minus some. The repertoire holds tens of thousands of clones, with around 80% as singletons. This specimen was peripheral blood, taken on day 0 of AZD1222 vaccination. The source is an adult in good health.

The genes are TRBV3-1 (or the pseudogene TRBV3-2) and TRBJ2-3, with 11 bases matching TRBD2. The trim removed 5 bases at V and 5 bases at J, leaving 6 bases unmatched. The CDR3 contains 15 residues. Germline CDR1 reads LGHDT; CDR2 reads YNNKEL (reference sequence). In nucleotides, the CDR3 is TGTGCCAGCAGCGCACTAGCGGGAGCGAAAGATACGCAGTATTTT. Translating gives CASSALAGAKDTQYF.

This chain joins TRBV5-3 and TRBJ1-6, with 7 nucleotides matching TRBD1. TRBV5-3 is an ORF, with its function uncertain. The CDR3 loop spans 18 amino acids. Trimming removed 0 bases from V and 7 bases from J; junction bases left unmatched: 13. The DNA for the CDR3 is TGTGCCAGAAGCTTGGAGGGACAGACCCCTCGGGTGAATTCACCCCTCCACTTT. Translation: CARSLEGQTPRVNSPLHF.

This rearrangement joins TRBV10-3 to TRBJ1-2; D possibly corresponds to TRBD1 (5 bases). CDR1 and CDR2 (germline): ENHRY, SYGVKD. CDR3 length: 16 amino acids. Trimming removed 0 bases at V and 0 bases at J, with 11 bases between. The CDR3 sequence: CAISESGEGTNYGYTF. The CDR3 nucleotides read TGTGCCATCAGTGAGTCAGGGGAGGGGACTAACTATGGCTACACCTTC.

The table lists this clone with a few counts. CDR3 in DNA: TGCAGCGTTGCTCCTAGCGCCGCGAACACCGGGGAGCTGTTTTTT. This sequence encodes CSVAPSAANTGELFF. V usage is TRBV29-1 and J usage is TRBJ2-2, with D tentatively TRBD2 (6 bases). V was clipped by 4 bases and J by 0 bases, with 12 bases between them. The CDR3 contains 15 residues. Germline assignment: CDR1 SQVTM and CDR2 ANQGSEA.

V gene TRBV19 combines with J gene TRBJ1-5, with 7 positions matching TRBD1. Unmatched junction bases numbered 6, after V lost 5 bases and J lost 5 bases. This CDR3 has 14 amino acids. Germline CDR1 LNHDA, CDR2 SQIVND (reference sequence). Here the CDR3 DNA reads TGTGCCAGTAGTCGGTTAGACAGGGATCAGCCCCAGCATTTT. Its translation is CASSRLDRDQPQHF.

This chain connects TRBV28 to TRBJ1-4; D unclear. Germline V gene sequence: CDR1 MDHEN, CDR2 SYDVKM. With 2 bases removed from V and 3 bases from J, the gap between germline ends came to 7 bases. The CDR3 is 14 residues long. CDR3 in DNA: TGTGCCAGCAGTTTAGGCGGATCTAATGAAAAACTGTTTTTT. It specifies CASSLGGSNEKLFF.

This clone was observed a handful of times. V and J are TRBV19 and TRBJ1-5, with 8 bases that match TRBD1. The CDR3 is 16 residues long. V dropped 1 base and J dropped 2; count of bases not matched to a gene: 4. Germline CDR1 reads LNHDA; CDR2 reads SQIVND (reference sequence). The CDR3 nucleotides read TGTGCCAGTAGTATAGGGACAGGGTGGGGCAATCAGCCCCAGCATTTT. Encoded protein: CASSIGTGWGNQPQHF.

The chain links TRBV6-1 to TRBJ1-2; D is undetermined. Looked up from germline, CDR1 is MNHNS and CDR2 is SASEGT. CDR3 length: 12 amino acids. With 0 bases removed from V and 7 bases from J, the gap between germline ends came to 6 bases. The CDR3 sequence: CASSEADSGYTF. CDR3 DNA: TGTGCCAGCAGTGAAGCCGACTCTGGCTACACCTTC.

This rearrangement joins TRBV5-6 to TRBJ2-6; no firm D call. In germline, CDR1 is SGHDT, CDR2 YYEEEE. Trimming cost V 3 bases and J 1 base, with 17 bases left between them. CDR3 length equals 18 residues. The CDR3 region has the DNA TGTGCCAGCAGCTCGCCGGGCCGGTCGGTTTCTGGGGCCAACGTCCTGACTTTC. Its translation: CASSSPGRSVSGANVLTF.

This rearrangement joins TRBV4-3 to TRBJ1-1; weak D call: TRBD1 (6 bases). The germline V gene has CDR1 LGHNA and CDR2 YSLEER. CDR3 length equals 14 residues. V lost 0 bases and J 4 bases, leaving 9 bases between the germline ends. CDR3 amino acids: CASSQEYRATEAFF. The CDR3 region has the DNA TGCGCCAGCAGCCAAGAGTACAGGGCCACTGAAGCTTTCTTT.

The J gene is TRBJ1-3, the V gene TRBV28; D remains unclear. The V end lost 4 bases, the J end lost 0 bases, and 13 bases lay between the germline ends. This CDR3 contains 16 residues. The germline V gene encodes CDR1 MDHEN and CDR2 SYDVKM. This CDR3 is CASSSLPGSSGNTIYF. For the CDR3, the DNA is TGTGCCAGCAGTTCTCTTCCGGGGAGCTCTGGAAACACCATATATTTT.

This clone has just one count. The rearrangement uses TRBV24-1 and TRBJ2-1; D is uncertain. The CDR3 length is 14 residues. V gave up 4 bases and J gave up 3 bases, with 9 bases separating them. The germline V gene encodes CDR1 KGHDR and CDR2 SFDVKD. In DNA, the CDR3 is TGTGCCACCAGTGACCCGTACCACTACAATGAGCAGTTCTTC. Translating it yields CATSDPYHYNEQFF.

V is TRBV5-4 and J is TRBJ2-2, with TRBD1 matching over 10 bases. There are 16 residues in the CDR3. The V gene's germline CDR1 is SGHNT and CDR2 YYREEE (reference sequence). V was clipped by 3 bases and J by 5 bases; unmatched bases: 7. This chain's CDR3 is CASSSGQGEKTGELFF. Written as DNA, the CDR3 is TGTGCCAGCAGCTCTGGACAGGGGGAAAAAACCGGGGAGCTGTTTTTT.

The chain combines TRBV28 with TRBJ1-6; D unresolved. V lost 7 bases and J 6 bases, leaving 13 bases between the germline ends. This CDR3 spans 14 amino acids. The germline CDR1 and CDR2 sequences are MDHEN and SYDVKM. CDR3 nucleotides: TGTGCCAGCATTCCGGGGAGACTTAATTCACCCCTCCACTTT. Translating gives CASIPGRLNSPLHF.

CDR3: CASSGSGISYNEQFF. Here the CDR3 DNA reads TGCGCCAGCAGTGGTAGCGGGATCTCCTACAATGAGCAGTTCTTC. This chain joins TRBV10-1 and TRBJ2-1; 8 nucleotides line up with TRBD2. Germline V gives CDR1 WNHNN, CDR2 SYGVQD (reference sequence). The CDR3 runs to 15 residues. V was pared by 4 bases and J by 0 bases, with 2 bases of the junction left unmatched.

V is TRBV7-2 and J is TRBJ2-7, with D perhaps matching TRBD1 (5 bases). The germline V gene encodes CDR1 SGHTA and CDR2 FQGNSA. The CDR3 loop spans 15 amino acids. Trimming pared 3 bases from V and 3 bases from J, leaving 15 bases between. The CDR3 sequence is CASSFRQTVGYEQYF. Written as DNA, the CDR3 is TGTGCCAGCAGCTTTCGGCAGACAGTGGGCTACGAGCAGTACTTC.

The J gene is TRBJ1-4, the V gene TRBV18, with 8 bases aligning to TRBD1. Germline assignment: CDR1 KGHSH and CDR2 LQKENI. The CDR3 runs to 16 residues. V gave up 3 bases and J gave up 7 bases; unmatched junction bases: 10. The CDR3 sequence is CASSPSQGAVAEKLFF. As DNA, the CDR3 is TGTGCCAGCTCACCGTCTCAGGGGGCAGTTGCTGAAAAACTGTTTTTT.

The gene calls are TRBV7-2 and TRBJ2-7, with D possibly TRBD1 on 5 matching bases. Germline V gene sequence: CDR1 SGHTA, CDR2 FQGNSA. The CDR3 has 13 residues. The V and J ends lost 2 bases and 5 bases respectively, with 10 bases between them. CDR3 DNA: TGTGCCAGCAGCTTACAGGGATCCCACGAGCAGTACTTC. It encodes CASSLQGSHEQYF.

The CDR3 region is CASSQGTGDYTDTQYF. The CDR3 nucleotides read TGCGCCAGCAGCCAAGGGACAGGGGACTACACAGATACGCAGTATTTT. The chain employs TRBV5-1 and TRBJ2-3, with 10 bases fitting TRBD1. Germline CDR1 reads SGHRS; CDR2 reads YFSETQ. V lost 4 bases and J lost 2; bases outside the gene matches: 7. The CDR3 is 16 residues long.

The CDR3 loop is CASSILLLSSFRLHF. As DNA, the CDR3 is TGTGCCAGTAGTATCCTTTTACTGTCAAGCTTTCGCCTCCACTTT. The chain uses TRBV19 and TRBJ1-6, with D unresolved. Germline values: CDR1 LNHDA, CDR2 SQIVND (reference sequence). The ends were cut back, 3 bases at V and 15 bases at J, with 21 bases in the middle. The CDR3 contains 15 residues.

V usage is TRBV6-6 and J usage is TRBJ2-7; a weak D match, TRBD2 (6 bases). Germline lookup yields CDR1 MNHNY and CDR2 SVGAGI (reference sequence). This CDR3 contains 14 residues. V was clipped by 4 bases and J by 0 bases, with 10 bases between them. In nucleotides, the CDR3 is TGTGCCAGCAGTTTCACCGGGAGCTCCTACGAGCAGTACTTC. This sequence encodes CASSFTGSSYEQYF.

The chain uses TRBV7-2 and TRBJ2-5; tentatively, D is TRBD1 (5 bases). There are 14 residues in the CDR3. Germline V CDR1 and CDR2: SGHTA, FQGNSA. V lost 1 base and J lost 10, with 16 bases in between. The CDR3 loop reads CASSLDGAIVSQYF. The CDR3, as DNA: TGTGCCAGCAGCTTAGATGGGGCCATAGTTAGCCAGTACTTC.

The chain recombines TRBV7-2 with TRBJ2-5; D perhaps matches TRBD1 (5 bases). The V gene lost 2 bases and the J gene lost 5 bases, with 6 bases spanning the gap. The germline gives CDR1 SGHTA, CDR2 FQGNSA. The CDR3 covers 12 residues. For the CDR3, the DNA is TGTGCCAGCAGCTTACGACAGGAGACCCAGTACTTC. This sequence encodes CASSLRQETQYF.

The chain links TRBV5-6 to TRBJ2-5; D is ambiguous. V was pared by 1 base and J by 0 bases, with 13 bases between. Per the germline V gene, CDR1 is SGHDT and CDR2 is YYEEEE. The CDR3 contains 16 residues. As DNA, the CDR3 is TGTGCCAGCAGCTTGTTTTCAAACGGGTACCAAGAGACCCAGTACTTC. Protein sequence: CASSLFSNGYQETQYF.

The sample holds a few counts of this clone. The J gene is TRBJ2-2, the V gene TRBV6-2 or TRBV6-3, with 7 nucleotides matching TRBD2. The V gene's germline CDR1 is MNHEY and CDR2 SVGEGT. The CDR3 contains 15 residues. Trimming removed 6 bases from V and 5 bases from J; junction bases left unmatched: 9. The CDR3 sequence: CASRYNREATGELFF. The CDR3 nucleotides read TGTGCCAGCAGGTACAACCGGGAGGCAACCGGGGAGCTGTTTTTT.

The chain combines TRBV6-5 with TRBJ2-5; D is uncertain. The CDR3 consists of 12 residues. V gave up 4 bases and J gave up 5 bases, with 8 bases separating them. CDR1 and CDR2 (germline): MNHEY, SVGAGI. In DNA, the CDR3 is TGTGCCAGCAGTTCTTTGTCCGAGACCCAGTACTTC. Translating it yields CASSSLSETQYF.

The chain combines TRBV24-1 with TRBJ2-2; D might be TRBD2 (6 bases). There are 15 residues in the CDR3. V dropped 9 bases and J dropped 0 bases, with 13 bases sitting between them. The germline gives CDR1 KGHDR, CDR2 SFDVKD. This CDR3 is CATGGRGANTGELFF. In nucleotides, the CDR3 is TGTGCCACCGGAGGGCGAGGGGCGAACACCGGGGAGCTGTTTTTT.

The chain joins TRBV7-8 to TRBJ2-1; the D is unclear. CDR3 length: 14 residues. CDR1 and CDR2 from the germline V gene are SGHVS and FQNEAQ. Trimming pared 5 bases from V and 4 bases from J, leaving 12 bases between. CDR3 loop: CASSLLTHYNEQFF. The CDR3, as DNA: TGTGCCAGCAGCCTTCTGACTCATTACAATGAGCAGTTCTTC.

This sequence joins TRBV19 and TRBJ2-5; 9 nucleotides line up with TRBD1. Germline V gene data show CDR1 as LNHDA and CDR2 as SQIVND (reference sequence). CDR3 length: 14 residues. Losses at the gene ends were 7 bases for V and 5 bases for J; bases not matched to a gene: 8. This chain's CDR3 is CASTPQGAGETQYF. The CDR3 nucleotides read TGTGCCAGTACTCCACAGGGGGCTGGGGAGACCCAGTACTTC. The full variable domain, rest sourced from reference TRBV19 and TRBJ2-5, is DGGITQSPKYLFRKEGQNVTLSCEQNLNHDAMYWYRQDPGQGLRLIYYSQIVNDFQKGDIAEGYSVSREKKESFPLTVTSAQKNPTAFYLCASTPQGAGETQYFGPGTRLLVL.